These T cell receptor beta chains were read from a single sample in a study of graft-versus-host responses after intestinal transplantation. Their antigen targets remain unknown. Measured with immunoSEQ multiplex PCR; TCRdb has only the in-frame clones, and not every one. The data show tens of thousands of clones, 85% to 95% seen once. Sequencing was performed on unstimulated CD8+ T cells sorted from spleen or lymph node cells, taken before intestinal transplant. The source is a human donor who received an intestinal transplant. Each CDR3 is given with its conserved first and last residue. Fields, in order: V gene, J gene, D gene, clone size, CDR3 protein, CDR3 DNA. D genes are given only for firm matches. Only part of the rows carry a size: once, few, many, or a class if the clone is expanded.

V gene: TRBV19
J gene: TRBJ2-3
D gene: .
clone size: once
CDR3 protein: CASTENWGTYTDTQYF
CDR3 DNA: TGTGCCAGTACCGAAAATTGGGGGACCTACACAGATACGCAGTATTTT

V gene: TRBV6-4
J gene: TRBJ2-2
D gene: .
clone size: few
CDR3 protein: CASSDAQGGATGELFF
CDR3 DNA: TGTGCCAGCAGTGACGCCCAGGGTGGCGCCACCGGGGAGCTGTTTTTT

V gene: TRBV19
J gene: TRBJ2-7
D gene: .
clone size: .
CDR3 protein: CASSIELGEQYF
CDR3 DNA: TGTGCCAGTAGTATTGAATTGGGCGAGCAGTACTTC

V gene: TRBV27
J gene: TRBJ1-1
D gene: .
clone size: once
CDR3 protein: CASSLALNTEAFF
CDR3 DNA: TGTGCCAGCAGTTTAGCTTTGAACACTGAAGCTTTCTTT

V gene: TRBV18
J gene: TRBJ2-7
D gene: TRBD1
clone size: .
CDR3 protein: CASSLKDLDASGQGFYEQYF
CDR3 DNA: TGTGCCAGCTCACTAAAAGATCTAGACGCGTCGGGACAGGGGTTCTACGAGCAGTACTTC

V gene: TRBV27
J gene: TRBJ2-7
D gene: TRBD1
clone size: .
CDR3 protein: CASSLSTPTGHSYYEQYF
CDR3 DNA: TGTGCCAGCAGTTTATCGACACCGACAGGGCATTCCTACTACGAGCAGTACTTC

V gene: TRBV2
J gene: TRBJ1-6
D gene: .
clone size: .
CDR3 protein: CASSDPRTGIPLHF
CDR3 DNA: TGTGCCAGCAGTGACCCCCGCACCGGTATACCCCTCCACTTT

V gene: TRBV7-9
J gene: TRBJ1-1
D gene: .
clone size: .
CDR3 protein: CASSGAGRTEAFF
CDR3 DNA: TGTGCCAGCAGTGGCGCCGGGAGGACTGAAGCTTTCTTT

V gene: TRBV10-2
J gene: TRBJ2-7
D gene: .
clone size: once
CDR3 protein: CASSESALNHATWLDYEQYF
CDR3 DNA: TGCGCCAGCAGTGAGTCGGCGCTTAACCATGCGACCTGGTTGGACTACGAGCAGTACTTC

V gene: TRBV9
J gene: TRBJ2-3
D gene: .
clone size: .
CDR3 protein: CASSVDSFRNGDTQYF
CDR3 DNA: TGTGCCAGCAGCGTAGATAGCTTTAGGAACGGCGATACGCAGTATTTT

V gene: TRBV5-1
J gene: TRBJ2-7
D gene: .
clone size: once
CDR3 protein: CASSLDGYEQYF
CDR3 DNA: TGCGCCAGCAGCTTGGACGGCTACGAGCAGTACTTC

V gene: TRBV18
J gene: TRBJ2-1
D gene: TRBD2
clone size: .
CDR3 protein: CASSPVIAGVYEQFF
CDR3 DNA: TGTGCCAGCTCACCGGTGATAGCGGGAGTCTATGAGCAGTTCTTC

V gene: TRBV6-5
J gene: TRBJ2-7
D gene: .
clone size: .
CDR3 protein: CASSYLGLENYEQYF
CDR3 DNA: TGTGCCAGCAGTTATCTAGGGTTGGAAAACTACGAGCAGTACTTC

V gene: TRBV27
J gene: TRBJ2-2
D gene: TRBD2
clone size: .
CDR3 protein: CASRGLAGTGELFF
CDR3 DNA: TGTGCCAGCAGAGGACTAGCTGGCACCGGGGAGCTGTTTTTT

V gene: TRBV19
J gene: TRBJ2-3
D gene: .
clone size: .
CDR3 protein: CASSIVQNTDTQYF
CDR3 DNA: TGTGCCAGTAGTATAGTGCAGAACACAGATACGCAGTATTTT

V gene: TRBV30
J gene: TRBJ1-1
D gene: .
clone size: .
CDR3 protein: CAWDGGNTEAFF
CDR3 DNA: TGTGCCTGGGACGGAGGGAACACTGAAGCTTTCTTT

V gene: TRBV9
J gene: TRBJ2-7
D gene: TRBD2
clone size: .
CDR3 protein: CASSVDEAGGQVYEQYF
CDR3 DNA: TGTGCCAGCAGCGTCGACGAAGCGGGAGGGCAAGTCTACGAGCAGTACTTC